This T cell receptor beta chain was retrieved from a study of cytomegalovirus exposure and HLA in healthy donors. Overall study results and limits: TRBV6-2, TRBV6-3 and some other V segments were unresolvable in 87-base-pair reads. A later examination showed that TCR association rates differed by HLA locus, with DRB1 most and HLA-C fewest.

Researchers ran the PCR with 60 Vbeta and 13 Jbeta primers. In the original processing: There were about 86 million unique TCR beta chains by a later count, and 10 million to 12 million of them were shared. Sequenced by immunoSEQ multiplex PCR; TCRdb stores in-frame clones only, minus some. V and J calls and clone size follow that table, whereas D and trimming were derived from the DNA. Among about 160,000 clones, 75% were seen once, and the ten largest hold under 3%. Per the germline V gene, CDR1 is SGDLS and CDR2 is YYNGEE. The V end lost 0 bases, the J end lost 3 bases, and 10 bases lay between the germline ends. The CDR3 covers 15 residues. This clone was seen a handful of times. Its target is unknown.

The source material was PBMCs. This chain connects TRBV9 to TRBJ1-3; the D gene is possibly TRBD1 (5 bases). The receptor's source is a woman aged 50 to 60 in good health and CMV-seropositive. The CDR3 region is CASSVEPGGGNTIYF. The CDR3 DNA sequence: TGTGCCAGCAGCGTAGAGCCGGGGGGTGGAAACACCATATATTTT.